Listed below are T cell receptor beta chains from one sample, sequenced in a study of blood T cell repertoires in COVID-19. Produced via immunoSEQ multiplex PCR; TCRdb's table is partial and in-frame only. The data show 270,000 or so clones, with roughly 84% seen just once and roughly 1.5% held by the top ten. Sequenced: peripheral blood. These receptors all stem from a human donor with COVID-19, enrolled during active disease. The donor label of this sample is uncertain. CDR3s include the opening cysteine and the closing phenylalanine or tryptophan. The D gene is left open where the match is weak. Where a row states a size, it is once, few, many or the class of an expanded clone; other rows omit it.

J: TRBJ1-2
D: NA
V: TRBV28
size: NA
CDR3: CASRGGNYGYTF
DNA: TGTGCCAGCCGCGGGGGAAACTATGGCTACACCTTC

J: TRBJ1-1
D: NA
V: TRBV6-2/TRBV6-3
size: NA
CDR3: CASSYYGFRTEAFF
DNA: TGTGCCAGCAGTTATTACGGGTTTAGGACTGAAGCTTTCTTT

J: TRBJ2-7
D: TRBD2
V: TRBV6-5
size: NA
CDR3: CASSYSGLAGSYEQYF
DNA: TGTGCCAGCAGTTACTCGGGACTAGCGGGATCATACGAGCAGTACTTC

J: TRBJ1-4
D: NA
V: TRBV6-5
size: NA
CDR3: CASKQGPTNEKLFF
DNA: TGTGCCAGCAAACAGGGTCCAACTAATGAAAAACTGTTTTTT

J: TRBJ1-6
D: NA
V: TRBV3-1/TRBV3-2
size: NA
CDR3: CASSPRRGGSPLHF
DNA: TGTGCCAGCAGCCCCCGGAGGGGTGGATCACCCCTCCACTTT

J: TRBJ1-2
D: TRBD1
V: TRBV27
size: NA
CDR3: CASSPGSGGHGYTF
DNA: TGTGCCAGCAGTCCAGGCTCAGGGGGTCATGGCTACACCTTC

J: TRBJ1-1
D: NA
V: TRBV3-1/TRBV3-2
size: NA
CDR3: CASSQTANTEAFF
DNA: TGTGCCAGCAGCCAAACAGCGAACACTGAAGCTTTCTTT

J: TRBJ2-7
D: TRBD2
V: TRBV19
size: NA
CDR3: CASSTIDAAGDPGQYF
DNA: TGTGCCAGTAGTACGATTGACGCCGCGGGGGACCCAGGGCAGTACTTC

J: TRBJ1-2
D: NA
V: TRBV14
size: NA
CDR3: CASSQASDANYGYTF
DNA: TGTGCCAGCAGCCAAGCGTCAGATGCTAACTATGGCTACACCTTC

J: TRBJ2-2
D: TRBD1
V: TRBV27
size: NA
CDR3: CASSFRAGTGMAGTGELFF
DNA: TGTGCCAGCAGTTTCCGTGCCGGGACAGGGATGGCAGGCACCGGGGAGCTGTTTTTT

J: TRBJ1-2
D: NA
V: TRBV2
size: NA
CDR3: CASSLANYGYTF
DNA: TGTGCCAGCAGTTTAGCTAACTATGGCTACACCTTC

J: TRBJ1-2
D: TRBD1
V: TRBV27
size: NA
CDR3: CASSRDRTGSGGYTF
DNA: TGTGCCAGCAGTCGGGACAGGACTGGGTCGGGTGGCTACACCTTC

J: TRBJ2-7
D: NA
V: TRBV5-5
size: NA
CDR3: CASSLGQFLLGSYEQYF
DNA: TGTGCCAGCAGCTTGGGACAGTTCCTCTTGGGCTCCTACGAGCAGTACTTC

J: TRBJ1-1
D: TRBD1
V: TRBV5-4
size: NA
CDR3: CASSRGQVNTEAFF
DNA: TGTGCCAGCAGCCGGGGACAGGTTAACACTGAAGCTTTCTTT

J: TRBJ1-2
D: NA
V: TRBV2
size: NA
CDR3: CASTEGPYGYTF
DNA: TGTGCCAGCACCGAGGGCCCCTATGGCTACACCTTC

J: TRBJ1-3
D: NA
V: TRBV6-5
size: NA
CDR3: CAIPARDTGNTIYF
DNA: TGTGCCATCCCAGCTCGGGACACTGGAAACACCATATATTTT

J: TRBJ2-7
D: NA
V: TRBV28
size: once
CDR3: CASSLERQPSYEQYF
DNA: TGTGCCAGCAGTTTGGAACGACAGCCCTCCTACGAGCAGTACTTC

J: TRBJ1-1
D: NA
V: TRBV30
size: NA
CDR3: CAGRGTVQTEAFF
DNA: TGTGCCGGTCGGGGGACCGTTCAAACTGAAGCTTTCTTT

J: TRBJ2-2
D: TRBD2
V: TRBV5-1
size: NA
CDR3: CASSLVPSGSDSTGELFF
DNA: TGCGCCAGCAGCTTGGTACCTAGCGGGAGCGATTCTACCGGGGAGCTGTTTTTT

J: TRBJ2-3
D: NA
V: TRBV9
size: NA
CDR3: CASSAPVLDTQYF
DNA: TGTGCCAGCAGCGCCCCGGTTTTAGATACGCAGTATTTT

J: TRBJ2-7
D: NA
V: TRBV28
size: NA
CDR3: CASSFSSRINYEQYF
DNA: TGTGCCAGCAGTTTTTCAAGCCGAATCAACTACGAGCAGTACTTC

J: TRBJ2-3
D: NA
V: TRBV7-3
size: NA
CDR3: CASSLTRDASTDTQYF
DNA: TGTGCCAGCAGCTTAACGAGGGATGCCAGCACAGATACGCAGTATTTT

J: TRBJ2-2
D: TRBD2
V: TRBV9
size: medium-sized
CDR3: CASSLAGDGTGELFF
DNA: TGTGCCAGCAGTCTAGCGGGAGACGGCACCGGGGAGCTGTTTTTT

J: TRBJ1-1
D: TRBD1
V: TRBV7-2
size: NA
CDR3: CASSESRGRTEAFF
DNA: TGTGCCAGCAGCGAAAGTAGGGGGCGGACTGAAGCTTTCTTT

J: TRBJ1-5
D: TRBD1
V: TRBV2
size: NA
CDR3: CASTLGQGGQPQHF
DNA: TGTGCCAGCACCCTAGGACAGGGAGGCCAGCCCCAGCATTTT

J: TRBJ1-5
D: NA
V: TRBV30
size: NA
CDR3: CAWSSVLSNQPQHF
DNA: TGTGCCTGGAGCTCAGTCCTTAGCAATCAGCCCCAGCATTTT

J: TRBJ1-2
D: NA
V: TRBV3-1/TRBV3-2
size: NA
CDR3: CASSQANWGDGYTF
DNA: TGTGCCAGCAGCCAAGCAAACTGGGGGGACGGCTACACCTTC

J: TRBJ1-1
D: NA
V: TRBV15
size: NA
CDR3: CATSRQRVIAEAFF
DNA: TGTGCCACCAGCAGACAGCGAGTAATCGCTGAAGCTTTCTTT

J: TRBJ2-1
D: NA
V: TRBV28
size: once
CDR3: CASSSSSGIRNEQFF
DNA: TGTGCCAGCAGTTCATCATCAGGGATCCGCAATGAGCAGTTCTTC